This is a list of T cell receptor beta chains from one sample in a study of cytomegalovirus exposure and HLA in healthy donors. Only in-frame clones appear in the TCRdb table, and some are missing; sequencing was by immunoSEQ multiplex PCR. Of 98,000 or so clones detected, approximately 96% appear once; the ten largest clones hold 0.67%. Sequencing was performed on PBMCs. The receptors originated from a woman aged 18-29 years in good health and CMV-seronegative. Both conserved end residues are part of each CDR3. Fields, in order: clone size, D gene, V gene, J gene, CDR3 DNA, CDR3 protein. The D gene is left open where the match is weak. Size is stated for part of the rows, as once, few or many counts, or as a class when the clone is expanded.

.	.	TRBV28	TRBJ1-1	TGTGCCAGCTATGAGCCGGGGGATAGGGACACTGAAGCTTTCTTT	CASYEPGDRDTEAFF
.	.	TRBV4-1	TRBJ2-3	TGCGCCAGCAGCCAAGGCAGGGAAGATACGCAGTATTTT	CASSQGREDTQYF
.	TRBD1	TRBV18	TRBJ1-2	TGTGCCAGCTCACACCCGGGACAGGGATACTATGGCTACACCTTC	CASSHPGQGYYGYTF
.	TRBD1	TRBV5-4	TRBJ2-5	TGTGCCAGCAGCTTGGAGCCTACTAGGGGGCTCGAGACCCAGTACTTC	CASSLEPTRGLETQYF
.	TRBD1	TRBV29-1	TRBJ2-4	TGCAGCACAAGGGACAGCGGAAGCAAAAACATTCAGTACTTC	CSTRDSGSKNIQYF
.	TRBD1	TRBV11-2	TRBJ1-4	TGTGCCAGCAGCTTAGGTGGGCGGGGACAGAGCCTTCCTAATGAAAAACTGTTTTTT	CASSLGGRGQSLPNEKLFF
.	TRBD1	TRBV14	TRBJ2-1	TGTGCCAGCAGCCTCGGGACAGGTGCATGGTTCTTC	CASSLGTGAWFF
.	.	TRBV7-3	TRBJ1-1	TGTGCCAGCAGCTTATCCGGGACTCTCAGGAACACTGAAGCTTTCTTT	CASSLSGTLRNTEAFF
.	.	TRBV5-6	TRBJ1-2	TGTGCCAGCAGCTTGGGGCCAGACAGCAACTATGGCTACACCTTC	CASSLGPDSNYGYTF
.	.	TRBV9	TRBJ2-7	TGTGCCAGCAGCGTGCGGGGCAGTCCGAGCGAGCAGTACTTC	CASSVRGSPSEQYF
.	.	TRBV19	TRBJ2-7	TGTGCCAGTAGTATCGGAACCCCAGGGGTCGAGCAGTACTTC	CASSIGTPGVEQYF
.	.	TRBV5-1	TRBJ2-1	TGCGCCAGCAGCTTCGGAAGGGGCTCCTACAATGAGCAGTTCTTC	CASSFGRGSYNEQFF
.	.	TRBV19	TRBJ1-1	TGTGCCAGTAGTGCTAGGGGGAGACGGGGCACTGAAGCTTTCTTT	CASSARGRRGTEAFF
.	TRBD1	TRBV5-6	TRBJ1-2	TGTGCCAGCAATAGGGACAGGGGGCGAAATAACTATGGCTACACCTTC	CASNRDRGRNNYGYTF
once	.	TRBV5-1	TRBJ2-3	TGCGCCAGCAGCTTGGCTCAGTACACAGATACGCAGTATTTT	CASSLAQYTDTQYF
.	TRBD1	TRBV19	TRBJ1-5	TGTGCCAGTAGTGAGGGACAGAAGAGCAATCAGCCCCAGCATTTT	CASSEGQKSNQPQHF
once	.	TRBV6-5	TRBJ1-5	TGTGCCAGCAGCCCATCCGTCCAGGGGCAGCCCCAGCATTTT	CASSPSVQGQPQHF
.	.	TRBV7-9	TRBJ1-1	TGTGCCATTTATCGCGGGAATGAAGCTTTCTTT	CAIYRGNEAFF
.	.	TRBV19	TRBJ2-1	TGTGCCAGTAGTAACGGGAGAGGGTGGTTCAATGAGCAGTTCTTC	CASSNGRGWFNEQFF
.	.	TRBV18	TRBJ2-2	TGTGCCAGCTCACCAGCCGCGGGGCTGATCCTGAACACCGGGGAGCTGTTTTTT	CASSPAAGLILNTGELFF
.	.	TRBV4-3	TRBJ1-6	TGCGCCAGCAGCCAAGTATTTCCTGGCGGTTCACCCCTCCACTTT	CASSQVFPGGSPLHF
once	.	TRBV29-1	TRBJ1-1	TGCAGCGTTGGCATTGGACACAATCCAGCTTTCTTT	CSVGIGHNPAFF
.	.	TRBV28	TRBJ1-2	TGTGCCAGCAGTACGCCGGGATCCCCTATCTTTTACTATGGCTACACCTTC	CASSTPGSPIFYYGYTF
.	.	TRBV7-9	TRBJ2-7	TGTGCCAGCAGCCCAAGTAGGGGCTACGAGCAGTACTTC	CASSPSRGYEQYF
.	.	TRBV5-1	TRBJ2-7	TGCGCCAGCAGCCGAATCTCGGGTTCTGAGCAGTACTTC	CASSRISGSEQYF
.	TRBD2	TRBV6-6	TRBJ2-1	TGTGCCAGCAGAACCACTAGCGGGGGGCCCTACAATGAGCAGTTCTTC	CASRTTSGGPYNEQFF
.	TRBD1	TRBV5-6	TRBJ2-1	TGTGCCAGCAGCTTGGAACAGGGGGCTGTGAATGAGCAGTTCTTC	CASSLEQGAVNEQFF
.	.	TRBV7-9	TRBJ2-3	TGTGCCAGCAGCTTAGTGGGAGCGTTCGGAGATACGCAGTATTTT	CASSLVGAFGDTQYF
.	.	TRBV5-6	TRBJ1-2	TGTGCCAGCAGCTTGGTCCGCTATGGCTACACCTTC	CASSLVRYGYTF
.	.	TRBV15	TRBJ2-2	TGTGCCACCAGCAGAAAAAGGGACATTGCGGGCACCGGGGAGCTGTTTTTT	CATSRKRDIAGTGELFF
.	TRBD1	TRBV27	TRBJ1-2	TGTGCCACCAGGGGGGGGGCTAACTATGGCTACACCTTC	CATRGGANYGYTF
.	TRBD1	TRBV28	TRBJ2-7	TGTGCCAGCAGTAAGCCGGGACAGGGCGTTCACGAGCAGTACTTC	CASSKPGQGVHEQYF
.	TRBD1	TRBV7-6	TRBJ2-7	TGTGCCAGCAGCTTATGGGACAGGGGGAGTGAGCAGTACTTC	CASSLWDRGSEQYF
.	TRBD1	TRBV19	TRBJ2-1	TGTGCCAGTAGTCTCGACAGGGTCGACAATGAGCAGTTCTTC	CASSLDRVDNEQFF
.	TRBD1	TRBV19	TRBJ1-6	TGTGCCAGTAGTATCTTGGGGACAGGGGAATCACCCCTCCACTTT	CASSILGTGESPLHF
.	.	TRBV5-1	TRBJ1-1	TGCGCCAGCAGCTTGGAGGGAGCCGCGGAGGGCCAAGCTTTCTTT	CASSLEGAAEGQAFF
.	TRBD2	TRBV4-1	TRBJ2-3	TGCGCCAGCAGCGGAAAAGCGGGGGGGCAATCAGATACGCAGTATTTT	CASSGKAGGQSDTQYF
.	TRBD1	TRBV29-1	TRBJ2-7	TGCAGCGTGAGGACAGGGGGCTACGAGCAGTACTTC	CSVRTGGYEQYF
.	.	TRBV15	TRBJ2-5	TGTGCCACCAGCACCCAGTGGGAGGGGGAAGAGACCCAGTACTTC	CATSTQWEGEETQYF
.	.	TRBV2	TRBJ2-7	TGTGCCTGCAGGGCGGGGAGCTCCTACGAGCAGTACTTC	CACRAGSSYEQYF
.	TRBD1	TRBV4-1	TRBJ2-7	TGCGCCAGCAGCCAAGACCGACAGGGGAACCCCTACGAGCAGTACTTC	CASSQDRQGNPYEQYF
.	.	TRBV5-1	TRBJ2-3	TGCGCCAGCAACAACTGGGCGGGGACAGATACGCAGTATTTT	CASNNWAGTDTQYF
.	.	TRBV4-1	TRBJ2-5	TGCGCCAGCAGCGAATCGACAGTCCAAGAGACCCAGTACTTC	CASSESTVQETQYF
.	TRBD2	TRBV7-6	TRBJ2-3	TGTGCCAGCAGCCCCCGGACTAGCGGGGTAACAGATACGCAGTATTTT	CASSPRTSGVTDTQYF
.	.	TRBV7-6	TRBJ1-3	TGTGCCAGCAGCTCAGGACAGCAGGGGTCTGGAAACACCATATATTTT	CASSSGQQGSGNTIYF
.	.	TRBV19	TRBJ1-2	TGTGCCAGTAGCCAACAGGGCTTGGACGGCTACACCTTC	CASSQQGLDGYTF
.	TRBD1	TRBV4-3	TRBJ2-7	TGCGCCAGCAGCCAGAGGGACAGGGAGGCCTACGAGCAGTACTTC	CASSQRDREAYEQYF
.	.	TRBV28	TRBJ2-4	TGTGCCAGCAGCCCCACGGGGATTAAAAACATTCAGTACTTC	CASSPTGIKNIQYF
.	.	TRBV6-5	TRBJ2-7	TGTGCCAGGATACAGGAAATTCACGAGCAGTACTTC	CARIQEIHEQYF
.	.	TRBV6-1	TRBJ1-1	TGTGCCAGCAGTGTTGAGCCGAACACTGAAGCTTTCTTT	CASSVEPNTEAFF
.	TRBD1	TRBV7-2	TRBJ1-2	TGTGCCAGCAGCCCCCCAGACAGGGTGGGGTATGGCTACACCTTC	CASSPPDRVGYGYTF
.	.	TRBV7-9	TRBJ2-7	TGTGCCAGCAGCTCCTGGACAGTTTACGAGCAGTACTTC	CASSSWTVYEQYF
.	.	TRBV4-1	TRBJ2-2	TGCGCCAGCAGGCAAATGGTAACGCAACAGGGTGTAAGAGCCGGGGAGCTGTTTTTT	CASRQMVTQQGVRAGELFF
few	.	TRBV5-8	TRBJ2-1	TGTGCCAGCAGCCGCAGGGACAACTCCTACAATGAGCAGTTCTTC	CASSRRDNSYNEQFF
.	.	TRBV5-6	TRBJ2-2	TGTGCCAGCAGCCTTACAGCGAACACCGGGGAGCTGTTTTTT	CASSLTANTGELFF
.	.	TRBV19	TRBJ1-1	TGTGCCAGTAGTATAGGGCCGAAGACTGAAGCTTTCTTT	CASSIGPKTEAFF
.	.	TRBV6-5	TRBJ2-7	TGTGCCAGCAGTTACTTCTATGGGGGGTCCTACGAGCAGTACTTC	CASSYFYGGSYEQYF
.	.	TRBV7-7	TRBJ2-3	TGTGCCAGCAGCTTCTACAGCACAGATACGCAGTATTTT	CASSFYSTDTQYF
.	.	TRBV5-8	TRBJ2-5	TGTGCCAGCAGCTTGGGCGAGCTTGGGAGCACGACCCAGTACTTC	CASSLGELGSTTQYF